This note documents a single T cell receptor (beta chain) sequence. Its antigen is still unknown. V was cut by 3 bases and J by 0 bases, with 11 bases left in between. The CDR3 is 15 residues long. These data are taken from a study of blood T cells in healthy people across ages. Study conclusions and caveats: The study found TCR beta diversity correlated strongly with naive T cell percentage.

Primed by a sample-barcoded 5' primer and a J-beta primer mix, a second PCR proceeded for roughly 6 to 12 cycles. TCRdb itself ran the 5' RACE reads through MiXCR, one entry per CDR3 protein. The table has approximately 800,000 distinct CDR3 sequences, 58% seen once. The sequence was collected from a young man in good health. J is TRBJ1-1 and V is TRBV12-3 or TRBV12-4; D perhaps matches TRBD1 (5 bases). The sample comprised blood. Written as DNA, the CDR3 is TGTGCCAGCAGTTTTGGGGGGTCCCTGAACACTGAAGCTTTCTTT. As protein: CASSFGGSLNTEAFF.